Below are 17 T cell receptor beta chains sequenced from a single sample in a study of cytotoxic CD8 clonotypes in ibrutinib-treated CLL. Using immunoSEQ multiplex PCR, the repertoire was profiled, and TCRdb retains in-frame clones only, with some absent. The repertoire holds about 26,000 clones, 85% seen once, with 6.5% to 8% in the top ten. Sequenced here: PBMCs, sampled after 24 months of ibrutinib treatment. The receptors here all came from a human donor with chronic lymphocytic leukemia.

The chain has TRBV5-4 and TRBJ1-4; TRBD1 might be the D (5 bases). The CDR3 length is 16 residues. Germline V gives CDR1 SGHNT, CDR2 YYREEE (reference sequence). Trimming pared 4 bases from V and 0 bases from J, leaving 13 bases between. The CDR3 spells CASSPSPGTTNEKLFF. Written as DNA, the CDR3 is TGTGCCAGCAGCCCCTCACCAGGGACAACTAATGAAAAACTGTTTTTT. Filled out from reference TRBV5-4 and TRBJ1-4, the complete variable domain reads ETGVTQSPTHLIKTRGQQVTLRCSSQSGHNTVSWYQQALGQGPQFIFQYYREEENGRGNFPPRFSGLQFPNYSSELNVNALELDDSALYLCASSPSPGTTNEKLFFGSGTQLSVL.

The rearrangement uses TRBV18 and TRBJ1-2; 10 bases align to TRBD1. Germline V gene data show CDR1 as KGHSH and CDR2 as LQKENI. This CDR3 spans 15 amino acids. Trimming took 6 bases from V and 6 from J; bases not matched to a gene: 10. The CDR3 DNA follows: TGTGCCAGCTCGCCCGGGACAGGGGACCGGCATGGCTACACCTTC. Protein: CASSPGTGDRHGYTF.

A few counts support this clone. The chain links TRBV9 to TRBJ2-7, with TRBD1 identical over 10 bases. Per germline, CDR1 SGDLS and CDR2 YYNGEE. V lost 0 bases to trimming and J lost 2 bases; unmatched junction nucleotides: 11. This CDR3 has 18 amino acids. The CDR3 coding sequence is TGTGCCAGCAGCGTAGACCGACTTCCCGGGACAGGGGCCTACGAGCAGTACTTC. The encoded protein is CASSVDRLPGTGAYEQYF.

This chain connects TRBV5-1 to TRBJ2-3; D may be TRBD1 or TRBD2 (6 bases each). Per the germline V gene, CDR1 is SGHRS and CDR2 is YFSETQ. There are 15 residues in the CDR3. Trimming removed 6 bases from V and 4 bases from J, with 18 bases in between. The CDR3 coding sequence is TGCGCCAGCAACTATCAACCGGGGGCCCCAGATACGCAGTATTTT. Its protein product is CASNYQPGAPDTQYF.

V gene TRBV18 combines with J gene TRBJ2-7; TRBD1 agrees at 9 bases. Germline CDR1 reads KGHSH; CDR2 reads LQKENI. The CDR3 has 16 amino acids. V was clipped by 3 bases and J by 5 bases; unmatched bases: 11. The CDR3 spells CASSPPAGQGQHEQYF. CDR3 bases: TGTGCCAGCTCACCGCCTGCGGGACAGGGTCAACACGAGCAGTACTTC.

This clone was counted only a few times. CDR3 residues: CASSLYRSSYNSPLHF. Written as DNA, the CDR3 is TGTGCCAGCAGCTTGTACCGGAGCTCCTATAATTCACCCCTCCACTTT. The chain couples TRBV5-5 to TRBJ1-6; D is unclear. Trimming removed 1 base from V and 0 bases from J, with 8 bases in between. This CDR3 region has 16 residues. The V gene's germline CDR1 is SGHKS and CDR2 YYEKEE (reference sequence).

The rearrangement joins TRBV5-1 to TRBJ2-1; 16 bases agree with TRBD2. V shed 4 bases and J 5 bases; nucleotides not matched to a gene: 3. Germline loops: CDR1 SGHRS, CDR2 YFSETQ. This CDR3 has 16 amino acids. The CDR3 reads CASSPGLAGGHNEQFF. CDR3 bases: TGCGCCAGCAGCCCGGGACTAGCGGGGGGGCACAATGAGCAGTTCTTC.

This clone occurred a few times. V is TRBV7-9 and J is TRBJ2-2; D is perhaps TRBD1 or TRBD2 (5 bases each). The germline gives CDR1 SEHNR, CDR2 FQNEAQ (reference sequence). With 5 bases removed from V and 5 bases from J, the gap between germline ends came to 15 bases. This CDR3 is built from 15 residues. The CDR3 reads CASSHGDGPTGELFF. The CDR3 DNA follows: TGTGCCAGCAGCCACGGGGACGGACCAACCGGGGAGCTGTTTTTT.

The chain combines TRBV15 with TRBJ2-4, with 8 bases that match TRBD2. Looked up from germline, CDR1 is LNHNV and CDR2 is YYDKDF (reference sequence). V lost 9 bases and J lost 8; bases outside the gene matches: 15. The CDR3 covers 15 residues. CDR3 DNA: TGTGCCACAGCTGAGAAAACGGGGGGGCGTGACATTCAGTACTTC. This sequence encodes CATAEKTGGRDIQYF.

The chain employs TRBV2 and TRBJ2-2; D may be TRBD1 (6 bases). The V gene's germline CDR1 is SNHLY and CDR2 FYNNEI. There are 16 residues in the CDR3. V was cut by 0 bases and J by 2 bases, with 10 bases left in between. CDR3 nucleotides: TGTGCCAGCAGTGAAGCCCAGGGGATCAACACCGGGGAGCTGTTTTTT. It yields the protein CASSEAQGINTGELFF.

This clone was found once. The chain carries TRBV5-5 and TRBJ2-3; TRBD1 might be the D (5 bases). Germline V gene lookup returns CDR1 SGHKS and CDR2 YYEKEE (reference sequence). This CDR3 is 13 amino acids long. Trimming pared 2 bases from V and 2 bases from J, leaving 6 bases between. The DNA for the CDR3 is TGTGCCAGCAGCTTACAGGCCACAGATACGCAGTATTTT. This translates into CASSLQATDTQYF.

V gene TRBV5-6 combines with J gene TRBJ2-1; 7 bases map to TRBD2. V dropped 4 bases and J dropped 1; count of bases not matched to a gene: 11. The CDR3 length is 17 residues. Per germline, CDR1 SGHDT and CDR2 YYEEEE. CDR3 sequence reads: CASSHPPGGRSYNEQFF. CDR3 bases: TGTGCCAGCAGCCACCCCCCGGGGGGTAGGTCCTACAATGAGCAGTTCTTC.

The chain is built from TRBV7-9 and TRBJ2-3; D ambiguous. Trimming shortened V by 2 bases and J by 1 base, and 13 bases separated the two germline ends. CDR3 length equals 16 residues. Per germline, CDR1 SEHNR and CDR2 FQNEAQ (reference sequence). The CDR3 protein is CASSLPIHGGTDTQYF. In DNA, the CDR3 is TGTGCCAGCAGCTTACCTATACACGGCGGCACAGATACGCAGTATTTT.

The CDR3 DNA sequence: TGTGCCAGCTCACCCTCAGGGCTCTCTGGGGCCAACGTCCTGACTTTC. This encodes CASSPSGLSGANVLTF. The V call is TRBV18, the J call TRBJ2-6; D is possibly TRBD1 (5 bases). The V gene lost 3 bases and the J gene lost 0 bases, with 9 bases spanning the gap. From germline, CDR1 is KGHSH and CDR2 LQKENI. The CDR3 spans 16 residues. Drawing the rest from reference TRBV18 and TRBJ2-6, the complete variable domain is NAGVMQNPRHLVRRRGQEARLRCSPMKGHSHVYWYRQLPEEGLKFMVYLQKENIIDESGMPKERFSAEFPKEGPSILRIQQVVRGDSAAYFCASSPSGLSGANVLTFGAGSRLTVL.

The chain employs TRBV15 and TRBJ2-5; the D gene is possibly TRBD2 (5 bases). This CDR3 has 15 amino acids. Looked up from germline, CDR1 is LNHNV and CDR2 is YYDKDF (reference sequence). The V gene lost 5 bases and the J gene lost 5 bases, with 18 bases spanning the gap. The CDR3 region has the DNA TGTGCCACCAGCTCCCCGGAGGCGGGTAGGGAGACCCAGTACTTC. This gives the protein CATSSPEAGRETQYF.

Turning to this clone: Because it lacks the conserved phenylalanine or tryptophan at the end, this CDR3 is likely a read error. The CDR3 DNA sequence: TGTGCCAGCAGCTTAGCTCGGGGGGCGGTCGAGCAGTACTCC. This codes for CASSLARGAVEQYS. This chain links TRBV7-2 with TRBJ2-7; TRBD2 might be the D (7 bases). This CDR3 is 14 amino acids long. V gave up 0 bases and J gave up 6 bases, with 12 bases separating them. Germline V gives CDR1 SGHTA, CDR2 FQGNSA.

CDR3 nucleotides: TGTGCCAGCAGTTTACTAACAAGTAAAGGGAGTTGGGCTTTCTTT. The encoded protein is CASSLLTSKGSWAFF. V is TRBV28 and J is TRBJ1-1; D ambiguous. Germline V gives CDR1 MDHEN, CDR2 SYDVKM. This CDR3 is 15 amino acids long. V lost 2 bases and J lost 11, with 21 bases in between.